These 28 T cell receptor beta chains came from one sample sequenced in a study of shared clonotypes between healthy human individuals (dated by TCRdb to the early 2020s). For the CD8 naive samples, CD45RO-negative cells were positively selected for CCR7, yielding a CD45RA+CCR7+ population from which TemRA cells were excluded. The library was prepared using the immunoSEQ multiplex PCR assay. TCRdb holds this immuneACCESS table with in-frame rearrangements only. Some clones are missing; in checked studies, unresolved V genes explain under half, and the rest has no known cause. Across this sample there are approximately 2,200,000 clones, with about 92% seen only once. The ten largest clones add up to more than 1.5% of the sample. The sample comprised naive CD8+ T cells from PBMCs. The cell subset or site label of this sample denotes: CD45RA+CCR7+. The source of these receptors is a man aged 18 to 29 in good health. Some clones in this sample may be carry-over from other donors' samples.

The genes are TRBV28 and TRBJ2-3; possibly TRBD2 for D (6 bases). V was clipped by 5 bases and J by 0 bases, with 9 bases between them. Germline loops: CDR1 MDHEN, CDR2 SYDVKM. The CDR3 has 14 amino acids. CDR3 amino acids: CASSPDYSTDTQYF. The CDR3 nucleotides are TGTGCCAGCAGTCCGGACTATAGCACAGATACGCAGTATTTT.

The V call is TRBV13, the J call TRBJ2-1, with 11 bases fitting TRBD2. The length of the CDR3 is 17 residues. Germline lookup yields CDR1 PRHDT and CDR2 FYEKMQ (reference sequence). Trimming cost V 0 bases and J 3 bases; bases outside gene matches: 4. CDR3: CASSLGRGTSGYNEQFF. The CDR3 nucleotides are TGTGCCAGCAGCTTAGGTAGAGGGACTAGCGGCTACAATGAGCAGTTCTTC.

The chain is built from TRBV28 and TRBJ2-7; 7 positions match TRBD1. V gave up 5 bases and J gave up 1 base; unmatched junction bases: 8. Germline loops: CDR1 MDHEN, CDR2 SYDVKM. The CDR3 length is 15 residues. CDR3 nucleotide sequence: TGTGCCAGCAGTAACCGGGACAGTTATTCCTACGAGCAGTACTTC. Translated: CASSNRDSYSYEQYF.

The chain carries TRBV11-3 and TRBJ2-7; 8 nucleotides line up with TRBD1. V gave up 5 bases and J gave up 3 bases; unmatched junction bases: 6. This CDR3 is 14 amino acids long. Germline-derived CDR1 and CDR2 are SGHNT and YENEEA. Here the CDR3 reads CASSLGTGNYEQYF. The CDR3, as DNA: TGTGCCAGCAGCCTAGGGACAGGAAACTACGAGCAGTACTTC.

This chain uses TRBV9 with TRBJ2-7; D assignment may be TRBD1 or TRBD2 (6 bases each). Germline CDR1 reads SGDLS; CDR2 reads YYNGEE. This CDR3 has 13 residues. V was pared by 3 bases and J by 5 bases, with 12 bases between. The chain's CDR3 is CASSGGARDEQYF. The CDR3 DNA follows: TGTGCCAGCAGCGGGGGGGCGAGGGACGAGCAGTACTTC.

This clone was observed a few times. The chain combines TRBV28 with TRBJ2-2, with TRBD1 identical over 7 bases. With V trimmed by 1 base and J by 6 bases, 5 bases remained unmatched. The CDR3 loop spans 15 amino acids. Germline lookup yields CDR1 MDHEN and CDR2 SYDVKM. CDR3 amino acids: CASSLLGGAAGELFF. The CDR3 DNA follows: TGTGCCAGCAGTTTATTAGGGGGCGCGGCCGGGGAGCTGTTTTTT.

This clone was seen only once. This chain links TRBV7-8 with TRBJ2-7, with TRBD2 as a possible D gene (6 bases). V gave up 5 bases and J gave up 0 bases, with 14 bases separating them. There are 15 residues in the CDR3. The germline gives CDR1 SGHVS, CDR2 FQNEAQ. The chain's CDR3 is CASSDSYGSSYEQYF. Written as DNA, the CDR3 is TGTGCCAGCAGCGATTCCTACGGGAGCTCCTACGAGCAGTACTTC. Using reference TRBV7-8 and TRBJ2-7 for the parts outside the CDR3, the full variable domain is GAGVSQSPRYKVAKRGQDVALRCDPISGHVSLFWYQQALGQGPEFLTYFQNEAQLDKSGLPSDRFFAERPEGSVSTLKIQRTQQEDSAVYLCASSDSYGSSYEQYFGPGTRLTVT.

The V and J genes are TRBV4-3 and TRBJ1-6; D remains ambiguous. The CDR3 has 16 amino acids. Germline CDR1 and CDR2: LGHNA and YSLEER. The V end lost 4 bases, the J end lost 2 bases, and 12 bases lay between the germline ends. CDR3 sequence: CASSRSSRTYNSPLHF. DNA for the CDR3: TGCGCCAGCAGCCGATCCTCGCGCACCTATAATTCACCCCTCCACTTT.

V and J are TRBV19 and TRBJ1-5, with D maybe TRBD1 (5 bases). Germline lookup yields CDR1 LNHDA and CDR2 SQIVND (reference sequence). The CDR3 covers 16 residues. Trimming pared 7 bases from V and 0 bases from J, leaving 16 bases between. In nucleotides, the CDR3 is TGTGCCAGTATGTCGGAGGGGCCTTATAGCAATCAGCCCCAGCATTTT. Encoded protein: CASMSEGPYSNQPQHF.

The V call is TRBV11-2, the J call TRBJ2-5; D uncertain. Germline CDR1 and CDR2: SGHAT and FQNNGV. V was shortened by 3 bases and J by 5 bases, with 10 bases between the two germline ends. This CDR3 comprises 13 residues. As DNA, the CDR3 is TGTGCCAGCAGCTTCACTCCCCGGGAGACCCAGTACTTC. Its translation: CASSFTPRETQYF.

This clone was found once. The chain uses TRBV28 and TRBJ2-7; tentatively, D is TRBD1 (6 bases). This CDR3 is built from 13 residues. V gave up 10 bases and J gave up 6 bases, with 19 bases separating them. CDR1 is MDHEN and CDR2 is SYDVKM in the germline V gene. The CDR3 spells CATPGHKGREQYF. Here the CDR3 DNA reads TGTGCCACCCCGGGACACAAAGGACGCGAGCAGTACTTC.

The V and J genes are TRBV6-5 and TRBJ2-7, with 7 bases aligning to TRBD1. Germline V gene data show CDR1 as MNHEY and CDR2 as SVGAGI. CDR3 length equals 14 residues. V lost 4 bases to trimming and J lost 1 base; unmatched junction nucleotides: 4. Written as DNA, the CDR3 is TGTGCCAGCAGTTTCAGGACAGGTTCCTACGAGCAGTACTTC. Translated, it gives CASSFRTGSYEQYF.

The chain is built from TRBV19 and TRBJ2-6; D might be TRBD1 or TRBD2, each matching 5 bases. Germline lookup yields CDR1 LNHDA and CDR2 SQIVND (reference sequence). This CDR3 has 16 amino acids. Trimming pared 9 bases from V and 1 base from J, leaving 16 bases between. CDR3 in amino acids: CASLSFWGSGANVLTF. The CDR3 region has the DNA TGTGCCAGCCTTAGCTTTTGGGGGTCTGGGGCCAACGTCCTGACTTTC.

A remark on this clone: This sample also contains other DNA sequences that code for the same CDR3. The rearrangement uses TRBV9 and TRBJ2-7; no clear D gene. Trimming stripped 3 bases from V and 2 bases from J, with 12 bases between. Looked up from germline, CDR1 is SGDLS and CDR2 is YYNGEE. The CDR3 length is 14 residues. The CDR3 DNA reads TGTGCCAGCAGCGAGGGCCTCGCTACCTACGAGCAGTACTTC. Protein sequence: CASSEGLATYEQYF.

This chain connects TRBV7-3 to TRBJ2-1; TRBD2 aligns across 7 bases. The CDR3 is 15 residues long. J lost 7 bases, V lost 4 bases, and 10 bases had no gene match. Germline CDR1 is SGHTA and CDR2 is FQGTGA. In nucleotides, the CDR3 is TGTGCCAGCAGCTCACTAAGAGCTAGCGGAAATGAGCAGTTCTTC. Translating gives CASSSLRASGNEQFF.

The chain employs TRBV27 and TRBJ2-5, with D possibly called TRBD1 or TRBD2 (5 bases each). The CDR3 covers 14 residues. From germline, CDR1 is MNHEY and CDR2 SMNVEV (reference sequence). Trimming took off 7 bases at V and 5 bases at J, with 17 bases between the two ends. In nucleotides, the CDR3 is TGTGCCAGCACCCGCCGGGCAGGGACGGAGACCCAGTACTTC. This sequence encodes CASTRRAGTETQYF.

Only one count was recorded for this clone. The CDR3 DNA reads TGTGCCAGCTCGGCATCTTCCTACGAGCAGTACTTC. It specifies CASSASSYEQYF. The genes are TRBV6-5 and TRBJ2-7; D remains unclear. The germline V gene encodes CDR1 MNHEY and CDR2 SVGAGI. This CDR3 region has 12 residues. V lost 8 bases and J lost 1, with 9 bases in between.

The J gene is TRBJ2-7, the V gene TRBV5-4; D unresolved. Between the trimmed V and J ends, which lost 1 base and 5 bases, there was a span of 7 bases. The CDR3 spans 12 residues. The germline V gene encodes CDR1 SGHNT and CDR2 YYREEE (reference sequence). In DNA form, the CDR3 reads TGTGCCAGCAGCTTGTCGTCCCACGAGCAGTACTTC. Translating it yields CASSLSSHEQYF.

This clone was observed a single time. This sequence joins TRBV12-5 and TRBJ2-1; 10 nucleotides match TRBD2. The CDR3 is 18 residues long. Germline CDR1 LGHNT, CDR2 FRNRAP. J was trimmed by 6 bases and V by 0 bases; bases with no gene match: 11. The CDR3 DNA is TGTGCTAGTGGTTTGGTACTGCCCAGCGGGAGGGCCGGCAATGAGCAGTTCTTC. As protein: CASGLVLPSGRAGNEQFF.

In its sample, this clone was seen once. The rearrangement joins TRBV9 to TRBJ2-7; the D is unclear. Germline V gene sequence: CDR1 SGDLS, CDR2 YYNGEE. This CDR3 has 14 amino acids. Trimming took 2 bases from V and 2 from J, leaving 11 bases between them. The CDR3 reads CASSVDGIAYEQYF. The CDR3 nucleotides read TGTGCCAGCAGCGTCGATGGGATCGCCTACGAGCAGTACTTC.

The chain recombines TRBV6-5 with TRBJ1-3; D gene unclear. V lost 0 bases and J 0 bases, leaving 6 bases between the germline ends. The germline gives CDR1 MNHEY, CDR2 SVGAGI. The CDR3 is 15 amino acids. Here the CDR3 DNA reads TGTGCCAGCAGTTACTCGTCCCTCTCTGGAAACACCATATATTTT. Translating it yields CASSYSSLSGNTIYF.

This chain links TRBV9 with TRBJ2-2; TRBD1 aligns across 7 bases. After removal of 1 base from V and 1 base from J, the junction contained 4 bases not matched to a gene. CDR1 is SGDLS and CDR2 is YYNGEE in the germline V gene. The CDR3 length is 16 residues. The CDR3 spells CASSVSRDRNTGELFF. The CDR3 DNA reads as TGTGCCAGCAGCGTATCAAGGGACAGGAACACCGGGGAGCTGTTTTTT.

V gene TRBV2 combines with J gene TRBJ2-1, with D uncertain. The V gene's germline CDR1 is SNHLY and CDR2 FYNNEI. Trimming took 2 bases from V and 6 from J, leaving 5 bases between them. This CDR3 is built from 12 residues. As DNA, the CDR3 is TGTGCCAGCAGTGAACAGGTCAATGAGCAGTTCTTC. Residues: CASSEQVNEQFF.

This chain connects TRBV9 to TRBJ1-2; 10 positions agree with TRBD1. Germline values: CDR1 SGDLS, CDR2 YYNGEE. V lost 4 bases, J lost 5 bases, and 8 bases stayed unmatched. The length of the CDR3 is 15 residues. The CDR3 coding sequence is TGTGCCAGCAGCACCCAGACAGGGGGCTGGTATGGCTACACCTTC. It encodes CASSTQTGGWYGYTF. Looking up the rest from reference TRBV9 and TRBJ1-2 gives the full variable domain: DSGVTQTPKHLITATGQRVTLRCSPRSGDLSVYWYQQSLDQGLQFLIQYYNGEERAKGNILERFSAQQFPDLHSELNLSSLELGDSALYFCASSTQTGGWYGYTFGSGTRLTVV.

This chain joins TRBV10-3 and TRBJ1-5, with D unresolved. V was trimmed by 0 bases and J by 9 bases, leaving 12 bases between them. CDR1 and CDR2 from the germline V gene are ENHRY and SYGVKD. CDR3 size: 14 residues. The CDR3 coding sequence is TGTGCCATCAGTGAGTCGGGTGACCGTGGGCCCCAGCATTTT. This translates into CAISESGDRGPQHF.

The chain is built from TRBV5-6 and TRBJ2-7; 10 bases map to TRBD1. CDR1 SGHDT and CDR2 YYEEEE come from the germline V gene. This CDR3 has 16 residues. Trimming at V came to 0 bases and at J to 3 bases, leaving 6 bases not matched to a gene. The CDR3 protein is CASSLDGTGAGYEQYF. DNA for the CDR3: TGTGCCAGCAGCTTGGACGGGACAGGGGCCGGCTACGAGCAGTACTTC.

The V and J genes are TRBV19 and TRBJ1-2; D is undetermined. This CDR3 spans 12 amino acids. The germline V and J ends were trimmed by 5 bases and 7 bases, with 11 bases remaining between them. Germline assignment: CDR1 LNHDA and CDR2 SQIVND (reference sequence). The CDR3 DNA follows: TGTGCCAGTAGTTTCTCCAGATTTGGCTACACCTTC. Its protein is CASSFSRFGYTF.

The chain has TRBV10-3 and TRBJ2-5; 10 bases line up with TRBD2. This CDR3 region has 14 residues. V lost 4 bases to trimming and J lost 5 bases; unmatched junction nucleotides: 4. Per the germline V gene, CDR1 is ENHRY and CDR2 is SYGVKD. This chain's CDR3 is CAISAAGGPETQYF. The CDR3 DNA reads TGTGCCATCAGTGCAGCGGGAGGGCCTGAGACCCAGTACTTC.